The rows below give T cell receptor beta chains drawn from one sample of a study of cytomegalovirus exposure and HLA in healthy donors. Method: immunoSEQ multiplex PCR; TCRdb's copy keeps in-frame clones and lacks some. The sample has 150,000 to 200,000 clones, more than 80% seen once; the top ten hold under 7.5%. Sequenced: PBMCs. Source of these receptors: a young man in good health and CMV-seropositive. Both conserved end residues are part of each CDR3. A D gene is named only where the DNA matches it firmly. Not all rows give a size; the values are once, few, many and, for expanded clones, a class.

V gene: TRBV27; J gene: TRBJ2-2; D gene: TRBD2; clone size: .; CDR3 DNA: TGTGCCAGCAGGCCGGGACTAGCGACCGGGGAGCTGTTTTTT; CDR3 protein: CASRPGLATGELFF
V gene: TRBV29-1; J gene: TRBJ2-4; D gene: .; clone size: .; CDR3 DNA: TGCAGCGGACCCCTTGGGCCAGCACATTTTCAGTACTTC; CDR3 protein: CSGPLGPAHFQYF
V gene: TRBV7-2; J gene: TRBJ2-7; D gene: TRBD1; clone size: .; CDR3 DNA: TGTGCCAGCAGCTTAGTTGGGGACAGGGACTACGAGCAGTACTTC; CDR3 protein: CASSLVGDRDYEQYF
V gene: TRBV10-3; J gene: TRBJ2-2; D gene: .; clone size: .; CDR3 DNA: TGTGCCATCAGTGCCGCCGGGACTTCCTGGGAGCTGTTTTTT; CDR3 protein: CAISAAGTSWELFF
V gene: TRBV4-1; J gene: TRBJ1-2; D gene: .; clone size: .; CDR3 DNA: TGCGCCAGCAGCCAAGGGGGCAGAAACTATGGCTACACCTTC; CDR3 protein: CASSQGGRNYGYTF
V gene: TRBV5-4; J gene: TRBJ2-7; D gene: .; clone size: .; CDR3 DNA: TGTGCCAGCAGCTTGGGGGGCAGATCCTACGAGCAGTACTTC; CDR3 protein: CASSLGGRSYEQYF
V gene: TRBV5-8; J gene: TRBJ2-3; D gene: TRBD1; clone size: .; CDR3 DNA: TGTGCCAGCAGCGGGGACAGGGGTGCAGATACGCAGTATTTT; CDR3 protein: CASSGDRGADTQYF
V gene: TRBV4-3; J gene: TRBJ2-1; D gene: .; clone size: once; CDR3 DNA: TGCGCCAGCAGCCAAGGAACTTATATCATTAATGAGCAGTTCTTC; CDR3 protein: CASSQGTYIINEQFF
V gene: TRBV13; J gene: TRBJ2-5; D gene: TRBD2; clone size: .; CDR3 DNA: TGTGCCAGCAGCCCGGCGGGAGCGGGAGGGAAGAGAGAGACCCAGTACTTC; CDR3 protein: CASSPAGAGGKRETQYF
V gene: TRBV28; J gene: TRBJ1-5; D gene: TRBD1; clone size: .; CDR3 DNA: TGTGCCAGCAGTTTATCCCCTGTGACAGGGGGGAGCAATCAGCCCCAGCATTTT; CDR3 protein: CASSLSPVTGGSNQPQHF
V gene: TRBV27; J gene: TRBJ2-3; D gene: TRBD2; clone size: once; CDR3 DNA: TGTGCCAGCAGTTTTGGCGGGGGGATAATTAAAGCGCAGTATTTT; CDR3 protein: CASSFGGGIIKAQYF
V gene: TRBV27; J gene: TRBJ2-7; D gene: TRBD2; clone size: once; CDR3 DNA: TGTGCCAGCAGCCTGGGACTAGCTCTTCGCGAGCAGTACTTC; CDR3 protein: CASSLGLALREQYF
V gene: TRBV5-4; J gene: TRBJ2-5; D gene: .; clone size: .; CDR3 DNA: TGTGCCAGCAGCTTGCCGGGGGAGACCCAGTACTTC; CDR3 protein: CASSLPGETQYF
V gene: TRBV29-1; J gene: TRBJ1-2; D gene: .; clone size: .; CDR3 DNA: TGCAGCGTTGAAACCGGGGGCTATGGCTACACCTTC; CDR3 protein: CSVETGGYGYTF
V gene: TRBV5-1; J gene: TRBJ2-7; D gene: .; clone size: .; CDR3 DNA: TGCATAAGGGGGAGTGGCCACGAGCAGTACTTC; CDR3 protein: CIRGSGHEQYF
V gene: TRBV6-5; J gene: TRBJ2-2; D gene: TRBD2; clone size: .; CDR3 DNA: TGTGCCAGCAGTTATCTAGCGGGGACCGGGGAGCTGTTTTTT; CDR3 protein: CASSYLAGTGELFF
V gene: TRBV27; J gene: TRBJ2-7; D gene: .; clone size: .; CDR3 DNA: TGTGCCAGCAGTCCGGCAGGGGTGTACGAGCAGTACTTC; CDR3 protein: CASSPAGVYEQYF
V gene: TRBV6-6; J gene: TRBJ2-1; D gene: .; clone size: .; CDR3 DNA: TGTGCCAGCAGTTACTCCGGCGGGGAGGATGAGCAGTTCTTC; CDR3 protein: CASSYSGGEDEQFF
V gene: TRBV18; J gene: TRBJ2-1; D gene: .; clone size: once; CDR3 DNA: TGTGCCAGCTCACCACAGTACGGAGATGCTGAGCAGTTCTTC; CDR3 protein: CASSPQYGDAEQFF
V gene: TRBV5-4; J gene: TRBJ2-2; D gene: TRBD2; clone size: .; CDR3 DNA: TGTGCCAGCAGCGGCGGGAGCGGGAGGTTTCAGGGCGGGGAGCTGTTTTTT; CDR3 protein: CASSGGSGRFQGGELFF
V gene: TRBV9; J gene: TRBJ1-2; D gene: TRBD1; clone size: .; CDR3 DNA: TGTGCCAGCAGCGGACACAGGGGCTATGGCTACACCTTC; CDR3 protein: CASSGHRGYGYTF
V gene: TRBV27; J gene: TRBJ2-7; D gene: TRBD2; clone size: .; CDR3 DNA: TGTGCCAGCAGTTTTCAACTAGCGGGCTCCTACGAGCAGTACTTC; CDR3 protein: CASSFQLAGSYEQYF
V gene: TRBV28; J gene: TRBJ2-2; D gene: .; clone size: .; CDR3 DNA: TGTGCCAGCAGTTCTCAGGGGTCCGGGGAGCTGTTTTTT; CDR3 protein: CASSSQGSGELFF
V gene: TRBV29-1; J gene: TRBJ2-2; D gene: .; clone size: once; CDR3 DNA: TGCAGCGTTGAGCGGCAGGACGGACTCACCGGGGAGCTGTTTTTT; CDR3 protein: CSVERQDGLTGELFF
V gene: TRBV13; J gene: TRBJ2-1; D gene: TRBD2; clone size: once; CDR3 DNA: TGTGCCAGCAGCTCCGGGACTAGCGGGAGTTACAATGAGCAGTTCTTC; CDR3 protein: CASSSGTSGSYNEQFF
V gene: TRBV2; J gene: TRBJ2-3; D gene: .; clone size: .; CDR3 DNA: TGTGCCAGCAGGCAGGGAGGTTCAGATACGCAGTATTTT; CDR3 protein: CASRQGGSDTQYF
V gene: TRBV7-9; J gene: TRBJ2-3; D gene: .; clone size: .; CDR3 DNA: TGTGCCAGCAGCCCTTCACAGGAAGATACGCAGTATTTT; CDR3 protein: CASSPSQEDTQYF